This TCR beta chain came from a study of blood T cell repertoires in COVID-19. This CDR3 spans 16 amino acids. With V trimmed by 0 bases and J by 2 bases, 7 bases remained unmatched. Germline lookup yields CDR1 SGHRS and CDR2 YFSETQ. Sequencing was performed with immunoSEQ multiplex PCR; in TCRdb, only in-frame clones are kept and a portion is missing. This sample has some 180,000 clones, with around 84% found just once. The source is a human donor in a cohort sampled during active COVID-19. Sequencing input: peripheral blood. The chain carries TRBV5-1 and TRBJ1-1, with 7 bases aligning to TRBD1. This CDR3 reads CASSLGAQGVNTEAFF. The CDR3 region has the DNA TGCGCCAGCAGCTTGGGCGCCCAGGGGGTAAACACTGAAGCTTTCTTT.